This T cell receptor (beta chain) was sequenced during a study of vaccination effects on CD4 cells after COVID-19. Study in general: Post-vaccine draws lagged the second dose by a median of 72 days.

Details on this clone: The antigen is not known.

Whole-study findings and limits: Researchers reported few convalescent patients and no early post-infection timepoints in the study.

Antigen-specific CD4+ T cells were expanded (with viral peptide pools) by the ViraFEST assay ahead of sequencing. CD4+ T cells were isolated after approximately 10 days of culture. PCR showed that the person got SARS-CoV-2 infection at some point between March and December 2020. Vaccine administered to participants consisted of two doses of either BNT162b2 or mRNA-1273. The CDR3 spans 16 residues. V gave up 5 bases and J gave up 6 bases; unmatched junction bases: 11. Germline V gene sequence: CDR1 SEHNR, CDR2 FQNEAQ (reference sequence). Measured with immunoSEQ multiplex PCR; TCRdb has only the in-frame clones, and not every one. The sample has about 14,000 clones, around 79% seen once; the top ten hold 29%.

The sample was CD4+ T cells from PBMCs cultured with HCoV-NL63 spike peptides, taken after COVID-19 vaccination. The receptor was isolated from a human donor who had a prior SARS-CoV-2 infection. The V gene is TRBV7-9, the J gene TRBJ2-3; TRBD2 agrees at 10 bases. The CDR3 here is CASSPLTSGAGDTQYF. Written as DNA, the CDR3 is TGTGCCAGCAGCCCACTTACTAGCGGGGCCGGGGATACGCAGTATTTT.